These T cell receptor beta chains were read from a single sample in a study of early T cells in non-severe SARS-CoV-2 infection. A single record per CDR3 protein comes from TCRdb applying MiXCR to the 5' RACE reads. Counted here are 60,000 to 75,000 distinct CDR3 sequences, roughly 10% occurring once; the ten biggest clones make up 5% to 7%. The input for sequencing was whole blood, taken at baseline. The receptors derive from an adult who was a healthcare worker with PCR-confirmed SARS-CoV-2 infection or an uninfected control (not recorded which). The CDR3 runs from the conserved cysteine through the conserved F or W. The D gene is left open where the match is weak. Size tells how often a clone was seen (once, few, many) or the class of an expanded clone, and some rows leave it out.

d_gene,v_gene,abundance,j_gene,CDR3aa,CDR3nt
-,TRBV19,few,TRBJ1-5,CASSIVRGDQPQHF,TGTGCCAGTAGTATAGTCCGGGGCGACCAGCCCCAGCATTTT
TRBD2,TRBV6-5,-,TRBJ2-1,CASSYLAGGPNEQFF,TGTGCCAGCAGTTACCTAGCGGGAGGGCCTAATGAGCAGTTCTTC
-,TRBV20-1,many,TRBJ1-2,CSAREVARRGYTF,TGCAGTGCTAGAGAAGTTGCCCGACGGGGCTACACCTTC
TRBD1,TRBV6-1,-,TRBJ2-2,CASNSGTGDTGELFF,TGTGCCAGCAATTCCGGGACAGGGGACACCGGGGAGCTGTTTTTT
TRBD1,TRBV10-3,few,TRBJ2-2,CAISGTGETGELFF,TGTGCCATCAGTGGAACAGGGGAGACCGGGGAGCTGTTTTTT
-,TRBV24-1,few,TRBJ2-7,CAITVGTLVGDEQYF,TGTGCCATCACAGTGGGGACTTTGGTCGGTGACGAGCAGTACTTC
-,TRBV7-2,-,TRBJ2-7,CASSPASGYEQYF,TGTGCCAGCAGCCCCGCCAGCGGATACGAGCAGTACTTC
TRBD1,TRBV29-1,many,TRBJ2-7,CSAVGTGTGRSYEQYF,TGCAGCGCCGTAGGCACCGGGACAGGAAGATCCTACGAGCAGTACTTC
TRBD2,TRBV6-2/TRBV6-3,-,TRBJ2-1,CASSYRKTSLNLVAEQFF,TGTGCCAGCAGTTACCGGAAGACTAGCTTGAATTTGGTTGCTGAGCAGTTCTTC
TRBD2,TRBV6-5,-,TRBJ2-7,CASRTSGDLYEQYF,TGTGCCAGCAGGACTAGCGGGGACCTCTACGAGCAGTACTTC
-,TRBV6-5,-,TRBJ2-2,CASSYPGSGAGELFF,TGTGCCAGCAGTTACCCTGGGAGTGGGGCCGGGGAGCTGTTTTTT
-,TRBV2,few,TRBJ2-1,CASSWTTGNEQFF,TGTGCCAGCAGTTGGACGACTGGGAATGAGCAGTTCTTC
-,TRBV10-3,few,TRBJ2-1,CAIRDNHYNEQFF,TGTGCCATCCGGGACAATCACTACAATGAGCAGTTCTTC
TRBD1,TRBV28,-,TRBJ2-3,CASSQRTGANPFGTQYF,TGTGCCAGCAGTCAGAGGACAGGAGCTAACCCGTTCGGTACGCAGTATTTT
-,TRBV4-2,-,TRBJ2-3,CASRTSGDTDTQYF,TGTGCCAGCAGGACTTCCGGGGACACAGATACGCAGTATTTT
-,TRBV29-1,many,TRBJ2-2,CSVEAPGELFF,TGCAGCGTTGAGGCACCCGGGGAGCTGTTTTTT
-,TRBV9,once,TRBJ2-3,CASSVGGGLTDTLYF,TGTGCCAGCAGCGTAGGTGGCGGCCTGACAGATACGCTGTATTTT
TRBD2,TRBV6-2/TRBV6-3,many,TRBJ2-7,CASSSTSGSSYEQYF,TGTGCCAGCAGCTCCACTAGCGGGAGCTCCTACGAGCAGTACTTC
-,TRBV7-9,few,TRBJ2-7,CASSGLSYEQYF,TGTGCCAGCAGCGGGCTGTCTTACGAGCAGTACTTC
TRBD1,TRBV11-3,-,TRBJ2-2,CASSQDREWTGELFF,TGTGCCAGCAGCCAGGACAGGGAGTGGACCGGGGAGCTGTTTTTT
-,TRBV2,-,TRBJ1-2,CASSLRVIYGYTF,TGTGCCAGCAGTTTAAGGGTTATCTATGGCTACACCTTC
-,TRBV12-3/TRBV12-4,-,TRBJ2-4,CASSFPRSNIQYF,TGTGCCAGCAGTTTCCCCAGGTCTAACATTCAGTACTTC
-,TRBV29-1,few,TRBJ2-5,CSVERGNRETQYF,TGCAGCGTTGAACGGGGGAATAGGGAGACCCAGTACTTC
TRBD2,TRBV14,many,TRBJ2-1,CASSQHGRENYEQFF,TGTGCCAGCAGTCAGCATGGGCGGGAGAATTATGAGCAGTTCTTC
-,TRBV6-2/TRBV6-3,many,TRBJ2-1,CASSPPGSYNEQFF,TGTGCCAGCAGTCCCCCGGGCTCCTACAATGAGCAGTTCTTC
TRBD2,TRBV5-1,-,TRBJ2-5,CASSLWLSSGQETQYF,TGCGCCAGCAGCTTGTGGTTGTCTAGCGGACAAGAGACCCAGTACTTC
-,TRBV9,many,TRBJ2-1,CASSVRSLSSYNEQFF,TGTGCCAGCAGCGTTCGTAGCCTCAGCTCCTACAATGAGCAGTTCTTC
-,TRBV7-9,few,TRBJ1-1,CASSLSGTEAFF,TGTGCCAGCAGCTTATCTGGTACTGAAGCTTTCTTT
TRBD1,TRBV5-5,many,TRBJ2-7,CASSSYGQGPYEQYF,TGTGCCAGCAGCTCCTATGGACAGGGCCCCTACGAGCAGTACTTC
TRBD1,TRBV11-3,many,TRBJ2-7,CASSVEDRGREYEQYF,TGTGCCAGCAGCGTAGAGGACAGGGGGCGAGAATACGAGCAGTACTTC
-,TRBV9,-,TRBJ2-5,CASSVEGEETQYF,TGTGCCAGCAGCGTAGAGGGAGAGGAGACCCAGTACTTC
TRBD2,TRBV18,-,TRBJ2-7,CASSPQGLADHTYEQYF,TGTGCCAGCTCACCACAGGGACTAGCGGACCATACCTACGAGCAGTACTTC
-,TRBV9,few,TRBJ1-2,CASSVAPQGRGGYTF,TGTGCCAGCAGCGTAGCACCACAGGGAAGGGGTGGCTACACCTTC
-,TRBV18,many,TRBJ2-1,CASSPLNSVSYNEQFF,TGTGCCAGCTCACCACTCAATAGCGTATCCTACAATGAGCAGTTCTTC
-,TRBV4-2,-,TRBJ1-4,CASSQDRTSPANEKLFF,TGTGCCAGCAGCCAAGATCGAACATCCCCAGCTAATGAAAAACTGTTTTTT
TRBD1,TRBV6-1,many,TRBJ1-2,CASSERGRGLGYTF,TGTGCCAGCAGTGAACGGGGGAGGGGGCTTGGCTACACCTTC
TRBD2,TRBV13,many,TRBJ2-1,CASSSLARTSGRTSYNEQFF,TGTGCCAGCAGCTCGCTAGCCCGGACTAGCGGGAGGACGTCCTACAATGAGCAGTTCTTC
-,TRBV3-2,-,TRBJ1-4,CASSQEKGTEKLFF,TGTGCCAGCAGCCAAGAAAAGGGGACTGAAAAACTGTTTTTT
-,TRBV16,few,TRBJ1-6,CASSQSGGNSPLHF,TGTGCCAGCAGCCAATCAGGGGGGAATTCACCCCTCCACTTT
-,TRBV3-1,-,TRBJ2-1,CASSHTGNNEQFF,TGTGCCAGCAGCCATACAGGTAACAATGAGCAGTTCTTC
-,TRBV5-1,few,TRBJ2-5,CASSLGSLAGRETQYF,TGCGCCAGCAGCTTGGGTAGTTTGGCAGGGCGAGAGACCCAGTACTTC
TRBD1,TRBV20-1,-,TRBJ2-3,CSVVDRPTDTQYF,TGCAGTGTCGTGGACAGGCCGACAGATACGCAGTATTTT
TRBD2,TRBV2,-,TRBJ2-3,CASSPTSGRSTDTQYF,TGTGCCAGCAGTCCCACTAGCGGGCGTAGCACAGATACGCAGTATTTT
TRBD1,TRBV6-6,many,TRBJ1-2,CASSYAGTGGYTF,TGTGCCAGCAGTTACGCGGGGACAGGCGGCTACACCTTC
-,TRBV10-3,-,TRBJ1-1,CAIGEENTEAFF,TGTGCCATTGGGGAGGAGAACACTGAAGCTTTCTTT
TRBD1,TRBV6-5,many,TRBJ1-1,CASSYDTGALTEAFF,TGTGCCAGCAGTTACGACACAGGGGCGTTAACTGAAGCTTTCTTT
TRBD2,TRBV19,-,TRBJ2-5,CASSDSLAGGQETQYF,TGTGCCAGTAGTGATTCGCTAGCGGGAGGCCAAGAGACCCAGTACTTC
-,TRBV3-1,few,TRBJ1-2,CASSQPPWTDYGYTF,TGTGCCAGCAGCCAACCCCCCTGGACAGACTATGGCTACACCTTC
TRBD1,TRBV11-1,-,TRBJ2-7,CASGLLDRVDEQYF,TGTGCCAGCGGCTTACTGGACAGGGTTGACGAGCAGTACTTC
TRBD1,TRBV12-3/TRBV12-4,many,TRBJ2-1,CASNDRGHEQFF,TGTGCCAGCAACGACAGGGGGCATGAGCAGTTCTTC
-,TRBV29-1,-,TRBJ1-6,CSVRDGNSPLHF,TGCAGCGTTCGGGACGGAAATTCACCCCTCCACTTT
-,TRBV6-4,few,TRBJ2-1,CASSRNRVDSYNEQFF,TGTGCCAGCAGCCGGAACAGGGTCGACTCCTACAATGAGCAGTTCTTC
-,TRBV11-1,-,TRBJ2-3,CATRGPGGHTQYF,TGTGCCACACGAGGGCCGGGCGGCCATACGCAGTATTTT
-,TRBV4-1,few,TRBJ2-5,CASSQVLRQETQYF,TGCGCCAGCAGCCAAGTCCTGCGCCAAGAGACCCAGTACTTC